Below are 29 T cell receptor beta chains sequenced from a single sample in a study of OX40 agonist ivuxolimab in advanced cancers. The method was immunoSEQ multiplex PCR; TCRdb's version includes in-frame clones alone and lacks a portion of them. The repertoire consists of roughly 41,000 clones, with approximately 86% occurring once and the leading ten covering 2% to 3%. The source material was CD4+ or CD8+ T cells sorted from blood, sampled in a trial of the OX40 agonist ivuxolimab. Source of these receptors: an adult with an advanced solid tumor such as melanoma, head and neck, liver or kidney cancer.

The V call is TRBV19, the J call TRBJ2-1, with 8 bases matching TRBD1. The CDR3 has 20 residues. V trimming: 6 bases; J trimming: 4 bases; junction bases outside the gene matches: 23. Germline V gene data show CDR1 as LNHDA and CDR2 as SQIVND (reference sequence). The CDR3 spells CASSWLRGQGQPSRYNEQFF. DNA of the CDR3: TGTGCCAGTAGCTGGTTGAGAGGACAGGGCCAACCTAGTCGTTACAATGAGCAGTTCTTC.

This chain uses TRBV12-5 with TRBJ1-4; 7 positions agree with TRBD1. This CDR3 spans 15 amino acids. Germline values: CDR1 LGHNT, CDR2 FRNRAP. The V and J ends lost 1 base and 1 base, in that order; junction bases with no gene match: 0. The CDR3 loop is CASGLGQGTNEKLFF. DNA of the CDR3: TGTGCTAGTGGTTTGGGACAGGGAACTAATGAAAAACTGTTTTTT.

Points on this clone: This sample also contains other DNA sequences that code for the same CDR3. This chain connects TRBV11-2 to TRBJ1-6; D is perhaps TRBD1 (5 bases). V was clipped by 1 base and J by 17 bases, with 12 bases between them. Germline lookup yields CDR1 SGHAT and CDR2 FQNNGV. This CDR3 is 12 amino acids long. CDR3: CASSLVGGGFHF. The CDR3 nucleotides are TGTGCCAGCAGCTTAGTTGGGGGGGGGTTCCACTTT.

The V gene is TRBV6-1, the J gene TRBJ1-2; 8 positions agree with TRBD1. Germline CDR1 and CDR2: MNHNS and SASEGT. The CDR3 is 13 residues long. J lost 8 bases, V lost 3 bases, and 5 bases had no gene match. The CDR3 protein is CASSDRTGWGYTF. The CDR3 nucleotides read TGTGCCAGCAGTGACCGGACAGGGTGGGGCTACACCTTC.

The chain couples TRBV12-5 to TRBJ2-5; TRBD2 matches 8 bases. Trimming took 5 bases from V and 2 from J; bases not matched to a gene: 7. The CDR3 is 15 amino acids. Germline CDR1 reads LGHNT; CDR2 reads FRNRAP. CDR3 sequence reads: CASGTIAGTQETQYF. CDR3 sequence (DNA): TGTGCTAGTGGTACCATAGCGGGGACACAAGAGACCCAGTACTTC.

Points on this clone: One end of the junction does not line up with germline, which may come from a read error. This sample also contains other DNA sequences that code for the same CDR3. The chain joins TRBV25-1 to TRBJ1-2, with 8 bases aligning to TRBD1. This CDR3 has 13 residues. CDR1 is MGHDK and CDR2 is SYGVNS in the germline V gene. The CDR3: CASSEYSGQGYTF. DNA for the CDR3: TGTGCCAGCAGTGAATATAGTGGACAGGGCTACACTTTC.

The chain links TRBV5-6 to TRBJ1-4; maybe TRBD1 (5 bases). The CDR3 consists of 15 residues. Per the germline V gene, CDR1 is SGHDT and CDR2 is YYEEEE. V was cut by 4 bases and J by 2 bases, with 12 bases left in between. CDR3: CASSPWGGTNEKLFF. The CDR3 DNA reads TGTGCCAGCAGCCCGTGGGGGGGGACTAATGAAAAACTGTTTTTT.

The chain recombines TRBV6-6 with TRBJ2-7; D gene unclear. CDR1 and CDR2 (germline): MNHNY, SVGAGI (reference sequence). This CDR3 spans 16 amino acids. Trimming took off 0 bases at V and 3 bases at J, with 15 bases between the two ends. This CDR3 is CASSYSALVKGYEQYF. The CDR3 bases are TGTGCCAGCAGTTACTCCGCTCTGGTAAAAGGCTACGAGCAGTACTTC.

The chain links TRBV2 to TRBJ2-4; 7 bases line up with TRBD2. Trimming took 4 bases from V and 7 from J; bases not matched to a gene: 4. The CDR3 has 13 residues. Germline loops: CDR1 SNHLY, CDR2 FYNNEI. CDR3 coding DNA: TGTGCCAGCAGTGGGGGGGAGGGGAACATTCAGTACTTC. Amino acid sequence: CASSGGEGNIQYF.

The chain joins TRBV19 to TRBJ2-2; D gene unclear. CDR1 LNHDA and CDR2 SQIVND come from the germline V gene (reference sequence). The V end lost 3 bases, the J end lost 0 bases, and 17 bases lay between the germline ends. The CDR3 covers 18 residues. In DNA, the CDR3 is TGTGCCAGTAGTATTTTGGGTCCAGCTTTGACGAACACCGGGGAGCTGTTTTTT. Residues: CASSILGPALTNTGELFF.

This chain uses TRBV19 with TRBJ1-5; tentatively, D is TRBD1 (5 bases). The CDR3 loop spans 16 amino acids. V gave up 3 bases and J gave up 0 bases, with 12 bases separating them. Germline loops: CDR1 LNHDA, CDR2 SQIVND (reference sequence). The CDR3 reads CASSMGDSYSNQPQHF. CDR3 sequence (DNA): TGTGCCAGTAGTATGGGAGACAGTTATAGCAATCAGCCCCAGCATTTT.

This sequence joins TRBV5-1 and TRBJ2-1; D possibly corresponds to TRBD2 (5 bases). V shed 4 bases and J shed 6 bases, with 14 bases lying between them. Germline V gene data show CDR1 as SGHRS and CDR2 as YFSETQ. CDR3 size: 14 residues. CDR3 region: CASSPGIVVNEQFF. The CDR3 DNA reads TGCGCCAGCAGCCCCGGGATAGTCGTCAATGAGCAGTTCTTC. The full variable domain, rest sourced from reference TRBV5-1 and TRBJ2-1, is KAGVTQTPRYLIKTRGQQVTLSCSPISGHRSVSWYQQTPGQGLQFLFEYFSETQRNKGNFPGRFSGRQFSNSRSEMNVSTLELGDSALYLCASSPGIVVNEQFFGPGTRLTVL.

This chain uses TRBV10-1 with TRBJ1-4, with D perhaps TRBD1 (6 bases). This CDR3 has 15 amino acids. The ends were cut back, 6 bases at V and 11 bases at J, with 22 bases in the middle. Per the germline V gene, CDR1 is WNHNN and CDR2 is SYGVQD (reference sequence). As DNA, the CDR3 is TGCGCCAGCAGGATTCAAGATGACAGGCAAATTAAACTGTTTTTT. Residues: CASRIQDDRQIKLFF.

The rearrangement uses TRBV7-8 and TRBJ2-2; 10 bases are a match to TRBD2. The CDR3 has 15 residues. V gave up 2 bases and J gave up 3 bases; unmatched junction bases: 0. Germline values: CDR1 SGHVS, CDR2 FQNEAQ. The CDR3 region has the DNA TGTGCCAGCAGCTTAAGCGGGGGGGACACCGGGGAGCTGTTTTTT. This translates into CASSLSGGDTGELFF.

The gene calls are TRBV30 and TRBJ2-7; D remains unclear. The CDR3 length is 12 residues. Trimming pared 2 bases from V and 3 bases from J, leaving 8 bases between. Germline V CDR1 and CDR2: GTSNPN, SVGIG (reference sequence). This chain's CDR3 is CAWSTESYEQYF. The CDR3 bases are TGTGCCTGGAGTACGGAGAGCTACGAGCAGTACTTC.

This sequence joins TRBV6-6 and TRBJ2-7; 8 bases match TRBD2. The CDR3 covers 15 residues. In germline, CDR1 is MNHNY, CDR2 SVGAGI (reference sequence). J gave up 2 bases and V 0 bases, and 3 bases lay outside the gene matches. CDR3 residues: CASSYSIAGPYEQYF. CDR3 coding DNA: TGTGCCAGCAGTTACTCTATAGCGGGGCCCTACGAGCAGTACTTC.

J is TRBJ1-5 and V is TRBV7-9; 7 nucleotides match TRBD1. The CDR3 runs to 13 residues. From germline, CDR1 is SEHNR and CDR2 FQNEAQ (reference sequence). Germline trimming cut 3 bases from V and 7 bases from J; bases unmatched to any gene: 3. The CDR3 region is CASSFTGDQPQHF. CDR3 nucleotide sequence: TGTGCCAGCAGCTTTACAGGGGACCAGCCCCAGCATTTT.

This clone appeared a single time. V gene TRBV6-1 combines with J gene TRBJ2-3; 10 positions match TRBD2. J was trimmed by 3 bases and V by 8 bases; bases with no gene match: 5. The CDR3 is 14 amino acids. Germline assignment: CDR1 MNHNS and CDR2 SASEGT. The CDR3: CASSRTSGTDTQYF. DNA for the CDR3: TGTGCCAGCTCCCGGACTAGCGGTACAGATACGCAGTATTTT.

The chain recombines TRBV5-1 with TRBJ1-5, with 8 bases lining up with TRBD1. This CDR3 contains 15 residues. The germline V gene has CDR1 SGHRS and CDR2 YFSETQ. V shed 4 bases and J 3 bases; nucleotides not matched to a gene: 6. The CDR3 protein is CASSPGQGNNQPQHF. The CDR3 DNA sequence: TGCGCCAGCAGCCCAGGACAGGGTAACAATCAGCCCCAGCATTTT.

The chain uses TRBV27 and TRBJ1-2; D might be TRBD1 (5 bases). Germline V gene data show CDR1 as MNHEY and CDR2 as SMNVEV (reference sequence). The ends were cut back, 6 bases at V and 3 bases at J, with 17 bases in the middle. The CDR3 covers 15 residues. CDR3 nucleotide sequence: TGTGCCAGCAGCCGTTCAGGGACGGCCCACTATGGCTACACCTTC. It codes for CASSRSGTAHYGYTF.

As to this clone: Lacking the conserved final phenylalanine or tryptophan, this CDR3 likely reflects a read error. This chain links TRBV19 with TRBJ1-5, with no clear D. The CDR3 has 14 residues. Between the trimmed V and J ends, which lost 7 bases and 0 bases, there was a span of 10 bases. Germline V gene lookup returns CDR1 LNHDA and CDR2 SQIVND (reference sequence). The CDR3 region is CASNRESSNQPQHL. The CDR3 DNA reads TGTGCCAGTAACCGGGAGTCTAGCAATCAGCCCCAGCATCTT.

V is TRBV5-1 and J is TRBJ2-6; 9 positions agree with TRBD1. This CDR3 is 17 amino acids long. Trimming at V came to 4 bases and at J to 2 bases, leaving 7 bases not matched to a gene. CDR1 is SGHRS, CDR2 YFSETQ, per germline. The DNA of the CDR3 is TGCGCCAGCAGCCCCAGGGACAGGGTGACTGGGGCCAACGTCCTGACTTTC. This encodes CASSPRDRVTGANVLTF.

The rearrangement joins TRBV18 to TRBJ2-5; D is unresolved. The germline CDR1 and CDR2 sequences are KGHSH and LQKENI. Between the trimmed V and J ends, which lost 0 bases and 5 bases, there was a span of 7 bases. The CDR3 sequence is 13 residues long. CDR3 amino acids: CASSPPVQETQYF. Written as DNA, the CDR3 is TGTGCCAGCTCACCACCAGTCCAGGAGACCCAGTACTTC. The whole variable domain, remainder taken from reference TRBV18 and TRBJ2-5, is NAGVMQNPRHLVRRRGQEARLRCSPMKGHSHVYWYRQLPEEGLKFMVYLQKENIIDESGMPKERFSAEFPKEGPSILRIQQVVRGDSAAYFCASSPPVQETQYFGPGTRLLVL.

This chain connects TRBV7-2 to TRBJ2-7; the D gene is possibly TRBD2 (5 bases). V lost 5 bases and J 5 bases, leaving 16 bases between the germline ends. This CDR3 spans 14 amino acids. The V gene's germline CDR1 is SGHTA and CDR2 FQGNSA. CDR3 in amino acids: CASSPLGTGNEQYF. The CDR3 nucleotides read TGTGCCAGCAGCCCTCTAGGCACCGGGAACGAGCAGTACTTC.

CDR3 sequence (DNA): TGTGCCATCAGTGACAGGGGTAGCAATCAGCCCCAGCATTTT. Amino acid sequence: CAISDRGSNQPQHF. The J gene is TRBJ1-5, the V gene TRBV10-3; D is possibly TRBD1 (6 bases). This CDR3 spans 14 amino acids. Germline V gene data show CDR1 as ENHRY and CDR2 as SYGVKD. Trimming took 3 bases from V and 0 from J, leaving 6 bases between them.

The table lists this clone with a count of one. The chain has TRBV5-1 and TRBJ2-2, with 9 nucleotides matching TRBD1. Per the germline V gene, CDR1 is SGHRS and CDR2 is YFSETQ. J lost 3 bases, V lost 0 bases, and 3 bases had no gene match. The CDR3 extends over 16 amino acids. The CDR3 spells CASSLAGTGHTGELFF. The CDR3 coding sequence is TGCGCCAGCAGCTTGGCAGGGACAGGGCACACCGGGGAGCTGTTTTTT.

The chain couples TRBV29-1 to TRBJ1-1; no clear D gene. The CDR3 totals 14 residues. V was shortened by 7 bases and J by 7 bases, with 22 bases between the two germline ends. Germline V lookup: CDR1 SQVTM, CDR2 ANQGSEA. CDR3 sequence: CSGLFPQFTNEAFF. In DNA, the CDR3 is TGCAGCGGCCTCTTCCCCCAATTCACGAATGAAGCTTTCTTT. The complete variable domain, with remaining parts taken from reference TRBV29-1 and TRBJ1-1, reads SAVISQKPSRDICQRGTSLTIQCQVDSQVTMMFWYRQQPGQSLTLIATANQGSEATYESGFVIDKFPISRPNLTFSTLTVSNMSPEDSSIYLCSGLFPQFTNEAFFGQGTRLTVV.

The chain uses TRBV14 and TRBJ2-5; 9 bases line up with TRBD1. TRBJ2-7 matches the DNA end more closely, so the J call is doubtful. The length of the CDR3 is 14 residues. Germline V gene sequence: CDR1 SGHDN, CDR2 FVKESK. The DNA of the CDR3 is TGTGCCAGCAGCCGCGGGACAGGGATCTACGAGCAGTACTTC. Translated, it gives CASSRGTGIYEQYF.

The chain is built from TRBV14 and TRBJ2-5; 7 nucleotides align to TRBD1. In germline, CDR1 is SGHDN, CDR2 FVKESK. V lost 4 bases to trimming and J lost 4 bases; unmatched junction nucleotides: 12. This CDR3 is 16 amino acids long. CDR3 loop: CASSPGTEWKRETQYF. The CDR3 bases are TGTGCCAGCAGCCCGGGGACAGAGTGGAAGAGAGAGACCCAGTACTTC.